The subject of this entry is one TCR beta chain. Its cognate antigen is unknown. The data belong to a study of glioma-infiltrating T cells. Study-wide points: A blood CDR3 motif signature was depleted in highly divergent patients. Non-neoplastic patients had below-expected tissue-blood divergence, while all gliomas exceeded expectation.

The CDR3 is 14 residues long. CDR1 and CDR2 (germline): SGHTA, FQGTGA. V was shortened by 1 base and J by 5 bases, with 9 bases between the two germline ends. Amplification of TCR alpha and beta CDR3 regions from RNA used iRepertoire nested multiplex PCR. Using its own MiXCR run on the multiplex PCR reads, TCRdb lists one record per CDR3 protein. The data show around 390,000 distinct CDR3 sequences, 41% seen once. This sequence originates from a human donor with low-grade glioma or glioblastoma, undergoing nonglioma brain surgery, or in good health (not recorded which). The genes are TRBV7-3 and TRBJ2-1, with unresolved D. The sample consisted of glioma tissue, nonneoplastic brain tissue, or PBMCs (not recorded which). CDR3 in amino acids: CASSLRQQNNEQFF. Here the CDR3 DNA reads TGTGCCAGCAGCTTAAGGCAACAGAACAATGAGCAGTTCTTC.